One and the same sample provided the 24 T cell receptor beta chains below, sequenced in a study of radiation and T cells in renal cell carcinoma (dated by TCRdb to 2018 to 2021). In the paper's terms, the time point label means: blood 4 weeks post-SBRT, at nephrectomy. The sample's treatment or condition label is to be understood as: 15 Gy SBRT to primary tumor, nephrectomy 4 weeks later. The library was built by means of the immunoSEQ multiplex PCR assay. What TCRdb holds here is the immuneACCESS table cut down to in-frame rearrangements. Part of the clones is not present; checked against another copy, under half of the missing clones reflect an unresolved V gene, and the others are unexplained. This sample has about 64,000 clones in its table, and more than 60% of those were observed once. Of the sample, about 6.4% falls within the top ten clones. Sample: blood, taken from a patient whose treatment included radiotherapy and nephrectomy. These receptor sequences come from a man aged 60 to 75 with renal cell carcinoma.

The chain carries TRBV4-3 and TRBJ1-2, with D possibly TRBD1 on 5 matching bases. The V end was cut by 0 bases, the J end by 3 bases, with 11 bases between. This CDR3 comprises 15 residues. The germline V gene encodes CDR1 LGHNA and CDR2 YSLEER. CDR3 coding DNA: TGCGCCAGCAGCCAAGACGGGCAGGGTGACTATGGCTACACCTTC. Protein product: CASSQDGQGDYGYTF.

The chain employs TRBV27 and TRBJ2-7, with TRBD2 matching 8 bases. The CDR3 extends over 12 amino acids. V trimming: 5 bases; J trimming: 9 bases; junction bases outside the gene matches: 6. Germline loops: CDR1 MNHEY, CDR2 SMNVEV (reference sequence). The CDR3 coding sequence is TGTGCCAGCAGTCCCCGGGGGGGGGTGCAGTACTTC. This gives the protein CASSPRGGVQYF.

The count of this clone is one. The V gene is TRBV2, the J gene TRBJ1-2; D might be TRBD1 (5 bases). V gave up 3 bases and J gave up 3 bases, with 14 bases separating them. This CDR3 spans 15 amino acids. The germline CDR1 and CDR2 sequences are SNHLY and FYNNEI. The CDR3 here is CASSDGGRPDYGYTF. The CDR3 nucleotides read TGTGCCAGCAGTGATGGGGGGAGACCTGACTATGGCTACACCTTC.

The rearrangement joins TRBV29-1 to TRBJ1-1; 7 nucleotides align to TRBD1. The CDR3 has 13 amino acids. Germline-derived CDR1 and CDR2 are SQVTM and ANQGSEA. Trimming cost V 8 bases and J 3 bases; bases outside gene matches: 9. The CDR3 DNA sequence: TGCAGCCCATCCTTCAGGGGGGACACTGAAGCTTTCTTT. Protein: CSPSFRGDTEAFF.

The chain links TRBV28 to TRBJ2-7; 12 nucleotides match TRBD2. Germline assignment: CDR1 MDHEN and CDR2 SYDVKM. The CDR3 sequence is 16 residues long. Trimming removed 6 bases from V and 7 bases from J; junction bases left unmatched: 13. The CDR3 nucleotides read TGTGCCAGCAGCCAGCAGCTAGCGGGAGGGTCGAGGGAGCAGTACGTC. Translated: CASSQQLAGGSREQYV.

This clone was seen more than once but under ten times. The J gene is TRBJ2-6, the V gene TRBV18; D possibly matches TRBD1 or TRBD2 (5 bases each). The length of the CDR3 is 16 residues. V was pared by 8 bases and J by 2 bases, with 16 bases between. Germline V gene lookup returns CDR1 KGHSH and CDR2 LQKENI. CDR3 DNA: TGTGCCAGCCAGCCGGGACCTTCGGCTGGGGCCAACGTCCTGACTTTC. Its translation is CASQPGPSAGANVLTF.

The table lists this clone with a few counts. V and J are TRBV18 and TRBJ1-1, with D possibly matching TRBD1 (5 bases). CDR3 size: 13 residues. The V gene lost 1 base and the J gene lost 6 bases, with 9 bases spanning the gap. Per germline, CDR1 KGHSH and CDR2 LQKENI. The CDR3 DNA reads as TGTGCCAGCTCACCACAGGGGCTCGCTGAAGCTTTCTTT. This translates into CASSPQGLAEAFF.

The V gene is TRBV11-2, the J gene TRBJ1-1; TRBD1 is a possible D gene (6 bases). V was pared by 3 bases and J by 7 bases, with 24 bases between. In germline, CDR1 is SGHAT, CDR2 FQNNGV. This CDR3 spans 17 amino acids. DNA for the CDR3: TGTGCCAGCAGCTTCACCGGGGGAGGCAGACAGGAAAGTGAAGCTTTCTTT. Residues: CASSFTGGGRQESEAFF.

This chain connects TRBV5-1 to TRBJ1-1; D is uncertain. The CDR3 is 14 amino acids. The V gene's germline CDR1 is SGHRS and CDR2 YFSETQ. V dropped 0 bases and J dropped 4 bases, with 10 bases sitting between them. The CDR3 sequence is CASSLAAGATEAFF. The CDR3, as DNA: TGCGCCAGCAGCTTGGCCGCAGGAGCCACTGAAGCTTTCTTT.

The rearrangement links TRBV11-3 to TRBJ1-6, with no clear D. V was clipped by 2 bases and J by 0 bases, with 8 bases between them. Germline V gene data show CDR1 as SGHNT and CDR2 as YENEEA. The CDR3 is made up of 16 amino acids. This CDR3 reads CASSLRRNSYNSPLHF. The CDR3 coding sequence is TGTGCCAGCAGCTTAAGACGGAACTCCTATAATTCACCCCTCCACTTT.

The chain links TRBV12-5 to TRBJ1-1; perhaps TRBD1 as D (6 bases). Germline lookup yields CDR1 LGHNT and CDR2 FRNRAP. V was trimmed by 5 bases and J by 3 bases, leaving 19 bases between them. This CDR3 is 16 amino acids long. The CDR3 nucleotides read TGTGCTAGTGGTCTCTTGACAGGAAGGCCCGACACTGAAGCTTTCTTT. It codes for CASGLLTGRPDTEAFF.

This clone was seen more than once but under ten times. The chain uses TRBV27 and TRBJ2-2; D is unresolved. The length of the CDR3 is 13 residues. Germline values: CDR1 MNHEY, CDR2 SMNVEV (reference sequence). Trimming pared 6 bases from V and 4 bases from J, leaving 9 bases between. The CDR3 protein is CASRAPGTGELFF. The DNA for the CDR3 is TGTGCCAGCAGAGCGCCGGGCACCGGGGAGCTGTTTTTT.

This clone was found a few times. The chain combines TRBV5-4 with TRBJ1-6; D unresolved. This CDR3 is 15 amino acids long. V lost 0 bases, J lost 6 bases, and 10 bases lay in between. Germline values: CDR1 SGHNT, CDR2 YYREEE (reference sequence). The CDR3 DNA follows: TGTGCCAGCAGCTTGGATAGGACCTCTAATTCACCCCTCCACTTT. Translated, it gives CASSLDRTSNSPLHF. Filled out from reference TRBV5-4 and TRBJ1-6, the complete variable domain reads ETGVTQSPTHLIKTRGQQVTLRCSSQSGHNTVSWYQQALGQGPQFIFQYYREEENGRGNFPPRFSGLQFPNYSSELNVNALELDDSALYLCASSLDRTSNSPLHFGNGTRLTVT.

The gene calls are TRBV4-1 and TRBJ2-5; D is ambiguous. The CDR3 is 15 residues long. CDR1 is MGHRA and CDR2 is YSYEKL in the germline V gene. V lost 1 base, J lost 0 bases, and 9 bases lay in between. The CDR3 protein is CASSQGSGYQETQYF. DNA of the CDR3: TGCGCCAGCAGCCAAGGGTCTGGGTACCAAGAGACCCAGTACTTC.

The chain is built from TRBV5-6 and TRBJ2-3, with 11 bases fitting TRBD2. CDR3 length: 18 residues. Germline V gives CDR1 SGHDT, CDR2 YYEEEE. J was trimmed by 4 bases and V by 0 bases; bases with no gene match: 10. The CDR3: CASSLDGTSGRRADTQYF. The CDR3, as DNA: TGTGCCAGCAGCTTGGACGGGACTAGCGGACGTCGGGCAGATACGCAGTATTTT.

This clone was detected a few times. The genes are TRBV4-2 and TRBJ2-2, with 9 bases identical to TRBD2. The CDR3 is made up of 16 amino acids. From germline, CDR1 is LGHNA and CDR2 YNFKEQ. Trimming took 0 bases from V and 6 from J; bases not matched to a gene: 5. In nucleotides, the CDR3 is TGTGCCAGCAGCCAAGATGCGGGAGGGCCTTCCGGGGAGCTGTTTTTT. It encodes CASSQDAGGPSGELFF.

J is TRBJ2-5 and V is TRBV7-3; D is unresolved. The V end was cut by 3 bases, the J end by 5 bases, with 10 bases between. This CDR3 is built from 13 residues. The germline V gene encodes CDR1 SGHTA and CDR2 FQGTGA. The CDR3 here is CASSFTVGETQYF. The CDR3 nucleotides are TGTGCCAGCAGCTTCACGGTGGGGGAGACCCAGTACTTC.

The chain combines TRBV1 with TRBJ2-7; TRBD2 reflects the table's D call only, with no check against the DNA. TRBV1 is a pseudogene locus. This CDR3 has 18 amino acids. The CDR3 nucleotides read TGCACCAGCAAAATCCTGTCTCATACCGGGACTAGAACCTACGAGCAGTACGTC. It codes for CTSKILSHTGTRTYEQYV.

CDR3 DNA sequence: TGTGCTAGTGGGAGGGACTGGGCGAACACCGGGGAGCTGTTTTTT. It yields the protein CASGRDWANTGELFF. The chain has TRBV12-5 and TRBJ2-2, with a possible D match to TRBD2 (6 bases). The CDR3 sequence is 15 residues long. CDR1 and CDR2 from the germline V gene are LGHNT and FRNRAP. Trimming left V 6 bases short and J 0 bases short, with 11 bases between.

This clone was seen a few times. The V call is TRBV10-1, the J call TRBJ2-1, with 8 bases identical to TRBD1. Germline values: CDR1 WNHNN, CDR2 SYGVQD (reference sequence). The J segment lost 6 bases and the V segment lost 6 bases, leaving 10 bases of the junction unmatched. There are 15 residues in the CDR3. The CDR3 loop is CASSMDRDPGNEQFF. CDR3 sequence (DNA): TGCGCCAGCAGCATGGACAGGGATCCAGGCAATGAGCAGTTCTTC.

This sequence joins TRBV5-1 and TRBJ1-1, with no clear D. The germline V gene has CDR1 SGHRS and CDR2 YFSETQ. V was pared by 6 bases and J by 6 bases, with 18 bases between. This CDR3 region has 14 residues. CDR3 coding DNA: TGCGCCAGCAAACCAACAGAGAATAAGGCTGAAGCTTTCTTT. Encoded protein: CASKPTENKAEAFF.

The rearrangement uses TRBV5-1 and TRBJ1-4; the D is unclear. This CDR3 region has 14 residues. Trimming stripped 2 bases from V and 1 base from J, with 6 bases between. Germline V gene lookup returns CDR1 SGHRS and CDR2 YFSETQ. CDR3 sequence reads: CASSFTETNEKLFF. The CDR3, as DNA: TGCGCCAGCAGCTTTACAGAAACTAATGAAAAACTGTTTTTT.

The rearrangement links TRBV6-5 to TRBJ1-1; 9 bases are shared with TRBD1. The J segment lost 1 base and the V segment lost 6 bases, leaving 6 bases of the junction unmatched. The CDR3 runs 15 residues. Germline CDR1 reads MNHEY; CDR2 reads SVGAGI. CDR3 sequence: CASRHRGHENTEAFF. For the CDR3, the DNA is TGTGCCAGCAGACACAGGGGGCACGAGAACACTGAAGCTTTCTTT.

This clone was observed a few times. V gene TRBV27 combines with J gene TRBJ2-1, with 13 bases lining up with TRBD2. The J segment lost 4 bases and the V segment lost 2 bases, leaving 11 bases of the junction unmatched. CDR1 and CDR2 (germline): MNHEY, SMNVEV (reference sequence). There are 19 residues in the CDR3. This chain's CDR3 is CASSLGGTSGTVLYNEQFF. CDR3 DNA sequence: TGTGCCAGCAGTTTAGGGGGGACTAGCGGGACGGTGCTATACAATGAGCAGTTCTTC.